These 15 T cell receptor beta chains were sequenced from one sample in a study of immune evolution from preneoplasia to lung adenocarcinoma. The table came from immunoSEQ multiplex PCR; TCRdb's copy has only in-frame clones and leaves some out. Altogether tens of thousands of clones are present, less than 80% being singletons, with the ten largest covering 5.7%. Sequenced material: FFPE invasive lung adenocarcinoma tissue. The source of these receptors is a person between 55 and 70 years old with invasive lung adenocarcinoma. Some clones in this sample may be carry-over from other donors' samples.

The chain has TRBV6-6 and TRBJ1-1; the match to TRBD1 covers 7 bases. Trimming removed 6 bases from V and 4 bases from J; junction bases left unmatched: 2. The CDR3 loop spans 12 amino acids. Germline CDR1 reads MNHNY; CDR2 reads SVGAGI (reference sequence). CDR3 in DNA: TGTGCCAGCAGCCGACAGGGCACTGAAGCTTTCTTT. Translated: CASSRQGTEAFF.

V and J are TRBV2 and TRBJ2-5; D is uncertain. The germline gives CDR1 SNHLY, CDR2 FYNNEI. The CDR3 totals 15 residues. Between the trimmed V and J ends, which lost 5 bases and 2 bases, there was a span of 15 bases. This CDR3 is CASSRTLGIQETQYF. The CDR3 DNA reads as TGTGCCAGCAGTCGAACGCTGGGAATTCAAGAGACCCAGTACTTC.

The V and J genes are TRBV5-1 and TRBJ2-7, with 7 bases that match TRBD2. The ends lost 6 bases at V and 7 bases at J; junction bases unmatched: 19. CDR3 length equals 16 residues. CDR1 is SGHRS and CDR2 is YFSETQ in the germline V gene. DNA for the CDR3: TGCGCCAGCACCCTCGGGGGGTTAGCGGCCTCTTTTGAGCAGTACTTC. Protein product: CASTLGGLAASFEQYF.

The V call is TRBV7-2, the J call TRBJ2-3; TRBD2 agrees at 7 bases. The CDR3 length is 17 residues. The ends lost 2 bases at V and 4 bases at J; junction bases unmatched: 12. The germline V gene has CDR1 SGHTA and CDR2 FQGNSA. CDR3 sequence reads: CASSLKSGGGRADTQYF. CDR3 DNA: TGTGCCAGCAGCTTAAAATCGGGCGGGGGTCGGGCAGATACGCAGTATTTT.

This clone was detected once. The chain carries TRBV28 and TRBJ2-6; D is possibly TRBD1 or TRBD2 (5 bases each). Trimming removed 3 bases from V and 0 bases from J, with 18 bases in between. Germline V gene data show CDR1 as MDHEN and CDR2 as SYDVKM. The CDR3 is 19 residues long. CDR3 amino acids: CASSLFWGRVSSGANVLTF. In DNA form, the CDR3 reads TGTGCCAGCAGTTTGTTCTGGGGACGGGTTAGCTCTGGGGCCAACGTCCTGACTTTC.

This clone was found once. This chain links TRBV4-1 with TRBJ2-5, with TRBD2 matching over 9 bases. Germline V gene sequence: CDR1 MGHRA, CDR2 YSYEKL. This CDR3 has 16 residues. The V and J ends lost 5 bases and 0 bases, in that order; junction bases with no gene match: 7. CDR3 bases: TGCGCCAGCAGCACTGGACTAGCGCTTCACCAAGAGACCCAGTACTTC. It yields the protein CASSTGLALHQETQYF.

The chain combines TRBV2 with TRBJ2-5; a possible D gene is TRBD1 (5 bases). Trimming took 6 bases from V and 1 from J, leaving 12 bases between them. The CDR3 is made up of 14 amino acids. Germline V CDR1 and CDR2: SNHLY, FYNNEI. The CDR3 region is CASRAPQGQETQYF. CDR3 sequence (DNA): TGTGCCAGCAGGGCCCCCCAGGGCCAAGAGACCCAGTACTTC.

This chain uses TRBV18 with TRBJ2-5; TRBD1 might be the D (5 bases). Germline V lookup: CDR1 KGHSH, CDR2 LQKENI. The CDR3 is 13 amino acids. Trimming removed 5 bases from V and 1 base from J, with 8 bases in between. The CDR3, as DNA: TGTGCCAGCTCAAGGGGTTTCCAAGAGACCCAGTACTTC. It is translated as CASSRGFQETQYF.

This chain connects TRBV30 to TRBJ1-1, with 7 bases lining up with TRBD1. This CDR3 has 14 amino acids. V lost 3 bases and J lost 0; bases outside the gene matches: 4. Germline CDR1 and CDR2: GTSNPN and SVGIG (reference sequence). The CDR3 loop reads CAWSLTGLNTEAFF. The CDR3 region has the DNA TGTGCCTGGAGCCTGACAGGGTTGAACACTGAAGCTTTCTTT. Based on the CDR3 plus reference TRBV30 and TRBJ1-1, the full variable domain is SQTIHQWPATLVQPVGSPLSLECTVEGTSNPNLYWYRQAAGRGLQLLFYSVGIGQISSEVPQNLSASRPQDRQFILSSKKLLLSDSGFYLCAWSLTGLNTEAFFGQGTRLTVV.

The V call is TRBV21-1, the J call TRBJ2-7; the D call of TRBD2 is as the table states it, not checked on the DNA. TRBV21-1 is flagged as a pseudogene. The CDR3 has 15 amino acids. The CDR3 region has the DNA TGTGCCAGCAGCAAACGGGCTAGCGACTGCTACGAGCAGTACTTC. This encodes CASSKRASDCYEQYF.

This sequence joins TRBV7-2 and TRBJ1-2, with 8 bases lining up with TRBD1. J gave up 4 bases and V 5 bases, and 3 bases lay outside the gene matches. CDR3 length equals 13 residues. CDR1 is SGHTA, CDR2 FQGNSA, per germline. CDR3 sequence (DNA): TGTGCCAGCAGCCGGGACAGGAGCTATGGCTACACCTTC. It yields the protein CASSRDRSYGYTF.

This rearrangement joins TRBV5-8 to TRBJ2-7; no clear D. The ends were cut back, 5 bases at V and 2 bases at J, with 14 bases in the middle. The CDR3 covers 14 residues. The germline CDR1 and CDR2 sequences are SGHTS and YDEGEE. For the CDR3, the DNA is TGTGCCAGCAGTGTTTTGTCCCAGACCTACGAGCAGTACTTC. This codes for CASSVLSQTYEQYF.

The chain carries TRBV6-4 and TRBJ2-1, with a weak D call TRBD2 (5 bases). V was clipped by 5 bases and J by 7 bases, with 12 bases between them. The CDR3 runs to 13 residues. From germline, CDR1 is MRHNA and CDR2 SNTAGT. As DNA, the CDR3 is TGTGCCAGCAGTTCGACCCCGGGGAATGAGCAGTTCTTC. Its protein product is CASSSTPGNEQFF.

The chain recombines TRBV14 with TRBJ2-3; weak D call: TRBD1 (7 bases). Per germline, CDR1 SGHDN and CDR2 FVKESK. The length of the CDR3 is 16 residues. Deletions cut 1 base from V and 6 bases from J, with 17 bases between. The CDR3: CASSQGLGGRSDTQYF. Here the CDR3 DNA reads TGTGCCAGCAGCCAAGGACTAGGGGGCCGGAGCGATACGCAGTATTTT. Looking up the rest from reference TRBV14 and TRBJ2-3 gives the full variable domain: EAGVTQFPSHSVIEKGQTVTLRCDPISGHDNLYWYRRVMGKEIKFLLHFVKESKQDESGMPNNRFLAERTGGTYSTLKVQPAELEDSGVYFCASSQGLGGRSDTQYFGPGTRLTVL.

The CDR3 DNA is TGTGCCAGCGGGTCGGGAAGTGGGGAGACCCAGTACTTC. This translates into CASGSGSGETQYF. This chain joins TRBV28 and TRBJ2-5; perhaps TRBD2 as D (5 bases). Germline V gene lookup returns CDR1 MDHEN and CDR2 SYDVKM. The CDR3 runs to 13 residues. Deletions cut 8 bases from V and 5 bases from J, with 15 bases between.